This T cell receptor (beta chain) was observed in a study of blood T cells in healthy people across ages. General study results and limits: Fewer expanded clones and more diversity marked long-lived versus aged donors. Naive and antigen-experienced cells could not be conclusively compared, given unsorted PBMCs.

Combining a sample-barcoded 5' primer with a J-beta primer mix, a second PCR ran for roughly 7 to 12 cycles. Each cDNA molecule was tagged by a template-switch adaptor with 12 random nucleotides. TCRdb reanalysed the 5' RACE reads using MiXCR and keeps one entry per CDR3 protein. Of around 970,000 distinct CDR3 sequences listed, roughly 50% are singletons. Looked up from germline, CDR1 is MDHEN and CDR2 is SYDVKM. Trimming cost V 2 bases and J 2 bases, with 10 bases left between them. The CDR3 is made up of 14 amino acids. Samples each yielded at least 5 micrograms of total RNA. Regarding this clonotype: What it binds is not known.

The source is a woman aged 55-70 years in good health. This chain links TRBV28 with TRBJ2-7; possibly TRBD1 or TRBD2 for D (5 bases each). Sequenced sample: blood. The CDR3 here is CASSLPGTPYEQYF. The CDR3 nucleotides read TGTGCCAGCAGTTTACCAGGGACCCCCTACGAGCAGTACTTC.